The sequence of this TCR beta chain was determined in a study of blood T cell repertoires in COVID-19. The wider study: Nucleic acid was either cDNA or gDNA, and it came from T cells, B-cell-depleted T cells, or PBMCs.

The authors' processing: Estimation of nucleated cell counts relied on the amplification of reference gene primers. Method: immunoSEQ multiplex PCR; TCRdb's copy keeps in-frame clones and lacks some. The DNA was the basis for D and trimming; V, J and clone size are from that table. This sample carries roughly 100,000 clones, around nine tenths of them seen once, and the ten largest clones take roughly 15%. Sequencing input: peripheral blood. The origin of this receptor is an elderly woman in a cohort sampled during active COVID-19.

This chain's CDR3 is CASSQDSIPNTGELFF. Written as DNA, the CDR3 is TGCGCCAGCAGCCAAGACAGTATTCCGAACACCGGGGAGCTGTTTTTT. The rearrangement links TRBV4-1 to TRBJ2-2, with D unclear. Trimming removed 0 bases at V and 0 bases at J, with 8 bases between. The CDR3 has 16 residues. Germline CDR1 is MGHRA and CDR2 is YSYEKL.